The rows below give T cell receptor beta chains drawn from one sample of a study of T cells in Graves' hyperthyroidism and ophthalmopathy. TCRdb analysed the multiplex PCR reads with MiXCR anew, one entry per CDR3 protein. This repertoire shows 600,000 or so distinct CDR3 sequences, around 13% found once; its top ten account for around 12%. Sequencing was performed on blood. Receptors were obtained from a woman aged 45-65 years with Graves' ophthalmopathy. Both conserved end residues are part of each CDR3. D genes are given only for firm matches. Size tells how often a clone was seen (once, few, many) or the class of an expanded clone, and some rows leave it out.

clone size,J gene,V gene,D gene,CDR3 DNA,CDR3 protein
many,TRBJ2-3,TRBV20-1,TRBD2,TGCAGTGCTAGACCCGTAAGCGGGATGCACGCAGATACGCAGTATTTT,CSARPVSGMHADTQYF
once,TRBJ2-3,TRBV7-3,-,TGTGCCAGCAGCTTACTAGCCGACACAGATACGCAGTATTTT,CASSLLADTDTQYF
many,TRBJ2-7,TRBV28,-,TGTGCCAGCAGTCCCCTCACGGGACTGTCCTACGAGCAGTACTTC,CASSPLTGLSYEQYF
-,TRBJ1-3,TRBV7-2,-,TGTGCCAGCAGCTCCCGACAGGTCCTCGGAAACACCATATATTTT,CASSSRQVLGNTIYF
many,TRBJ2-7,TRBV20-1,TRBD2,TGCAGTGCTAGGGTCCTAGCGGGAGCTTACGAGCAGTACTTC,CSARVLAGAYEQYF
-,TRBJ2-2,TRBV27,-,TGTGCCAGCAGTTTAAGAGGGGGGGGTACCGGGGAGCTGTTTTTT,CASSLRGGGTGELFF
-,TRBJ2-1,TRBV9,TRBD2,TGTGCCAGCAGCGGCCGACTAGCGGTCACCTACAATGAGCAGTTCTTC,CASSGRLAVTYNEQFF
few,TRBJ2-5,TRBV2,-,TGTGCCAGCAGGGCAGGACAATACCAAGAGACCCAGTACTTC,CASRAGQYQETQYF
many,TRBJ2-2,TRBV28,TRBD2,TGTGCAGCAGAGTCCTTACGGCTAGCGGGCACCGGGGAGCTGTTTTTT,CAAESLRLAGTGELFF
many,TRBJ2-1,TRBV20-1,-,TGCAGTGCTAGACTAGCCCACAATGAGCAGTTCTTC,CSARLAHNEQFF
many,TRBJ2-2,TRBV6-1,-,TGTGCCAGCAGCGGTCCGGGACGGGGCACCGGGGAGCTGTTTTTT,CASSGPGRGTGELFF
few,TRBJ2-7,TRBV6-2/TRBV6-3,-,TGTGCCAGCACCCTGGCGGGCTACCTCTACGAGCAGTACTTC,CASTLAGYLYEQYF
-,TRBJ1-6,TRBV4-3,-,TGCGCCAGCAGCCAAGATTTTGGCTGGGGGTCACCCCTCCACTTT,CASSQDFGWGSPLHF
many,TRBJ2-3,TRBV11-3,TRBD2,TGTGCCAGCAGCTCTCTAGCGGGAGTTCCAGATACGCAGTATTTT,CASSSLAGVPDTQYF
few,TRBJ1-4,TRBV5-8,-,TGTGCCAGCAGTCCGGGTACTTCGGGACGTAATGAAAAACTGTTTTTT,CASSPGTSGRNEKLFF
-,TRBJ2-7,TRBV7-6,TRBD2,TGTGCCAGCAGCTTAGACGACCCCGTAGCGGGAACCTACGAGCAGTACTTC,CASSLDDPVAGTYEQYF
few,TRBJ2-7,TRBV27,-,TGTGCCAGCAGTGACTCCCAGGGCCTTACCTACGAGCAGTACTTC,CASSDSQGLTYEQYF
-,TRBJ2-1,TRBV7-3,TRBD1,TGTGCCAGCAGCTTAGAAACAGGGGGTTTCTACGAGCAGTTCTTC,CASSLETGGFYEQFF
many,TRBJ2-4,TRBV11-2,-,TGTGCCAGCAGCACAACAGAGATAGCCAAAAACATTCAGTACTTC,CASSTTEIAKNIQYF
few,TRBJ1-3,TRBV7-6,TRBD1,TGTGCCAGCAGCCCGGACAGGGTCTCTGGAAACACCATATATTTT,CASSPDRVSGNTIYF
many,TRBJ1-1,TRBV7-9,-,TGTGCCAGCAGCTTTAGCAGCCTTGGCACTGAAGCTTTCTTT,CASSFSSLGTEAFF
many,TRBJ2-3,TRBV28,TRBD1,TGTGCCAGCAGTTTATTGGGACAGGTGACAGATACGCAGTATTTT,CASSLLGQVTDTQYF
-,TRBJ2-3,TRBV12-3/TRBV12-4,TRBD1,TGTGCCAGCAGTTTCCGGACAGGGGTGAACACAGATACGCAGTATTTT,CASSFRTGVNTDTQYF
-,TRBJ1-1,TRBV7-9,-,TGTGCCAGCAGCTGGGTCAGGGGCGAAGCTTTCTTT,CASSWVRGEAFF